This TCR beta chain was sequenced for a study of T cell responses to AZD1222 COVID-19 vaccine. Study-wide findings and caveats: In all cases, repertoires were sampled only after the peak T cell response.

Here immunoSEQ multiplex PCR was the method, and the copy in TCRdb shows in-frame clones only, minus some. The table has fewer than 120,000 clones, about 85% seen once; the top ten hold 1.6%. Details on this clone: Its target is unknown.

Germline values: CDR1 MGHRA, CDR2 YSYEKL. V gave up 4 bases and J gave up 5 bases; unmatched junction bases: 8. This CDR3 comprises 15 residues. The receptor comes from an adult in good health. This material consisted of peripheral blood, taken on day 0 of AZD1222 vaccination. The chain recombines TRBV4-1 with TRBJ1-2, with 9 nucleotides matching TRBD1. CDR3 region: CASSPPTGTGYGYTF. DNA of the CDR3: TGCGCCAGCAGCCCTCCGACGGGGACAGGGTATGGCTACACCTTC.